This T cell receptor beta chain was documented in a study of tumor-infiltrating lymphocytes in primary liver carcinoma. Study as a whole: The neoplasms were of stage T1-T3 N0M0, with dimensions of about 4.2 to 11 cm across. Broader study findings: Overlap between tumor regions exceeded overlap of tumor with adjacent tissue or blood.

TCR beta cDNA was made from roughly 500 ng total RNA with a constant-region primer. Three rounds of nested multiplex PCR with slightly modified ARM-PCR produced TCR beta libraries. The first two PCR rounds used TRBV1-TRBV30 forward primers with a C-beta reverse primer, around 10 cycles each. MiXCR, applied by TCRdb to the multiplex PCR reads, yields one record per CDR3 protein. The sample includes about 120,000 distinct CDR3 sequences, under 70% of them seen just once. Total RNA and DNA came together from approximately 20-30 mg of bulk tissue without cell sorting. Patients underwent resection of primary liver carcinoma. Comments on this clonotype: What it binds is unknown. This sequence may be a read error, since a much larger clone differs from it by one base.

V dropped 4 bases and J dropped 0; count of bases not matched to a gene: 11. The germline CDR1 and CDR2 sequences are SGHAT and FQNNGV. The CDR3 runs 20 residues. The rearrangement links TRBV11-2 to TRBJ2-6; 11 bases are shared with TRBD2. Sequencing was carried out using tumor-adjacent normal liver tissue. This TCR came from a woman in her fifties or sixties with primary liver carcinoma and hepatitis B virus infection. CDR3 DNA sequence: TGTGCCAGCAGCTCCAACACATCGGGACTAGCGGTCTCTGGGGCCAACGTCCTGACTTTC. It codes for CASSSNTSGLAVSGANVLTF.